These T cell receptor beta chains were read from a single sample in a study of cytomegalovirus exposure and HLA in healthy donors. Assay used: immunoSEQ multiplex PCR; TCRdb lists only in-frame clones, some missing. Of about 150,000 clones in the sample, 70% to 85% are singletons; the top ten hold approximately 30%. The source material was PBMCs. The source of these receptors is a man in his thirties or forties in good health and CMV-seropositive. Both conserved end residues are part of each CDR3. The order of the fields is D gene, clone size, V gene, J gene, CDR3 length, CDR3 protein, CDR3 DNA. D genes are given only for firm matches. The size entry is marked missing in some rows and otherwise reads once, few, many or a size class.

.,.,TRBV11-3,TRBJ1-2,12,CASSLDFGALTF,TGTGCCAGCAGCTTAGATTTCGGAGCTCTCACCTTC
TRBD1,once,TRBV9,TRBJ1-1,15,CASSVDRGQNTEAFF,TGTGCCAGCAGCGTTGACAGGGGGCAGAACACTGAAGCTTTCTTT
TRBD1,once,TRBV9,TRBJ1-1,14,CASAPRGQGTEAFF,TGTGCCAGCGCACCCAGGGGGCAAGGCACTGAAGCTTTCTTT
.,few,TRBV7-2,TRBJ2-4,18,CASSPPFLDQVAKNIQYF,TGTGCCAGCAGCCCGCCATTTTTAGATCAAGTAGCCAAAAACATTCAGTACTTC
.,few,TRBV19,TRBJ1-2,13,CASSIGTAYGYTF,TGTGCCAGTAGTATAGGGACAGCCTATGGCTACACCTTC
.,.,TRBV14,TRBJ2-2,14,CASSRAIYTGELFF,TGTGCCAGCAGCCGGGCGATTTACACCGGGGAGCTGTTTTTT
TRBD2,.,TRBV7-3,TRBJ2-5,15,CASSLRGGPQETQYF,TGTGCCAGCAGCTTAAGGGGGGGACCACAAGAGACCCAGTACTTC
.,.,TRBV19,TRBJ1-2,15,CASSMREPYYYGYTF,TGTGCCAGTAGTATGAGGGAACCCTACTACTATGGCTACACCTTC
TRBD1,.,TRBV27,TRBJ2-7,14,CATRGGTGVYEQYF,TGTGCCACCAGGGGAGGGACAGGGGTCTACGAGCAGTACTTC
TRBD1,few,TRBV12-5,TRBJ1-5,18,CASGLRTGPNDSNQPQHF,TGTGCTAGTGGACTCCGGACAGGGCCCAACGATAGCAATCAGCCCCAGCATTTT
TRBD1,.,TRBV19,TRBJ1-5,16,CASSILRGQDNQPQHF,TGTGCCAGTAGTATATTGAGGGGACAGGACAATCAGCCCCAGCATTTT
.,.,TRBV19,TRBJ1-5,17,CASSISGTRGFKQPQHF,TGTGCCAGTAGTATATCGGGCACCCGGGGGTTCAAGCAGCCCCAGCATTTT
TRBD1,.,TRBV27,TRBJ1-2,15,CASSRRQGAGYGYTF,TGTGCCAGCAGTCGGCGACAGGGGGCGGGCTATGGCTACACCTTC
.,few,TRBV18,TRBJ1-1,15,CASSPLQGPYTEAFF,TGTGCCAGCTCACCACTGCAGGGGCCCTATACTGAAGCTTTCTTT
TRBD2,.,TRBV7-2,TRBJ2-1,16,CASSLANVLGTSRQFF,TGTGCCAGCAGCTTAGCGAATGTCCTAGGGACTAGTAGGCAGTTCTTC
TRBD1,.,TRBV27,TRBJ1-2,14,CASSLGGQGYGYTF,TGTGCCAGCAGTTTAGGGGGACAGGGTTATGGCTACACCTTC
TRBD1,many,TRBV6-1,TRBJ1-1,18,CASSERPQLQGKNTEAFF,TGTGCCAGCAGTGAAAGGCCCCAGCTACAGGGGAAGAACACTGAAGCTTTCTTT
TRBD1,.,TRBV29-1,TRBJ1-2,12,CSGGDREYGYTF,TGCAGCGGTGGGGACAGAGAGTATGGCTACACCTTC
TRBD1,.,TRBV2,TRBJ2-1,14,CASRTGAGYNEQFF,TGTGCCAGCCGGACAGGTGCCGGTTACAATGAGCAGTTCTTC
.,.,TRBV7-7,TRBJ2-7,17,CASSLAQGSRLSYEQYF,TGTGCCAGCAGCTTAGCGCAGGGCAGCCGACTTTCCTACGAGCAGTACTTC
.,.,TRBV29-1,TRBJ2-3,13,CSVEGGARDTQYF,TGCAGCGTTGAGGGAGGAGCCCGAGATACGCAGTATTTT
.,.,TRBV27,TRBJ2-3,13,CASRGSSADTQYF,TGTGCCAGCAGGGGCAGTTCGGCAGATACGCAGTATTTT
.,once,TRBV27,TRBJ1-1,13,CASSFTGNTEAFF,TGTGCCAGCAGTTTCACAGGGAACACTGAAGCTTTCTTT